This TCR beta chain emerged from a study of graft-versus-host responses after intestinal transplantation. Study findings and constraints: Peak levels of circulating GvH clones tracked with early post-transplant HvG declines. Individuals who had graft-donor T cell macrochimerism had allografts that showed high graft-versus-host to host-versus-graft clonal ratios.

Clones were read by immunoSEQ multiplex PCR, and TCRdb kept only the in-frame ones, dropping some. The sample lists around 100,000 clones; about nine tenths were seen once. Remarks on this clone: Its specificity is unknown.

Trimming pared 0 bases from V and 6 bases from J, leaving 11 bases between. The germline V gene encodes CDR1 LNHNV and CDR2 YYDKDF (reference sequence). The CDR3 length is 14 residues. The TCR originated in a human donor who was the organ donor for an intestinal transplant. This rearrangement joins TRBV15 to TRBJ1-1; TRBD1 is a possible D gene (6 bases). The material was unstimulated CD4+ T cells sorted from spleen or lymph node cells, obtained before transplant. CDR3 bases: TGTGCCACCAGCAGAGATTCTTGGGGGCCTGAAGCTTTCTTT. It specifies CATSRDSWGPEAFF.